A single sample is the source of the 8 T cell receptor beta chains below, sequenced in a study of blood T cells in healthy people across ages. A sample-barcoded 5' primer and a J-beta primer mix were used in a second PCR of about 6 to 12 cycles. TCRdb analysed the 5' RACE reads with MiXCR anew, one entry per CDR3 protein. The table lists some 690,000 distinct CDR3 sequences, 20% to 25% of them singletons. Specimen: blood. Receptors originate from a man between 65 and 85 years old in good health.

The CDR3 loop reads CASSRDSPGTYEQYF. CDR3 in DNA: TGTGCCAGCAGCAGAGACAGCCCTGGGACCTACGAGCAGTACTTC. The chain employs TRBV7-9 and TRBJ2-7; the D gene is possibly TRBD1 (5 bases). The CDR3 runs 15 residues. The germline CDR1 and CDR2 sequences are SEHNR and FQNEAQ (reference sequence). V was shortened by 5 bases and J by 2 bases, with 16 bases between the two germline ends.

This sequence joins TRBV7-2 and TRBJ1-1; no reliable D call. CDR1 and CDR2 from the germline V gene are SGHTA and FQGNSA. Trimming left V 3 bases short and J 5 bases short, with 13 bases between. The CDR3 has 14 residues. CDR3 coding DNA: TGTGCCAGCAGCTTCTCCGCGCCTGGGACTGAAGCTTTCTTT. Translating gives CASSFSAPGTEAFF.

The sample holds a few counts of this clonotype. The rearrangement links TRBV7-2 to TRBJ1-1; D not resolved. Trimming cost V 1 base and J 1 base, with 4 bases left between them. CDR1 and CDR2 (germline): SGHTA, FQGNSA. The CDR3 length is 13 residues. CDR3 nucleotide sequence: TGTGCCAGCAGCTTAGTATGGAACACTGAAGCTTTCTTT. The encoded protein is CASSLVWNTEAFF.

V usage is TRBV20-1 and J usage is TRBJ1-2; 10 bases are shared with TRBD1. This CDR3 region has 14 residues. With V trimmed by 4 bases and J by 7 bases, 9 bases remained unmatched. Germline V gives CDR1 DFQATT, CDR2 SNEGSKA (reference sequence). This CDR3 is CSATRQGAISGYTF. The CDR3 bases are TGCAGTGCTACCCGACAGGGGGCTATTAGTGGCTACACCTTC.

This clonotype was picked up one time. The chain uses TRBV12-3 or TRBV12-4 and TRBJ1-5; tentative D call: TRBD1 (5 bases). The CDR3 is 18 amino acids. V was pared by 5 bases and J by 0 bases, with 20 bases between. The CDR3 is CASSAGPRGGYSNQPQHF. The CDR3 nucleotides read TGTGCCAGCAGTGCGGGGCCCCGGGGGGGATATAGCAATCAGCCCCAGCATTTT.

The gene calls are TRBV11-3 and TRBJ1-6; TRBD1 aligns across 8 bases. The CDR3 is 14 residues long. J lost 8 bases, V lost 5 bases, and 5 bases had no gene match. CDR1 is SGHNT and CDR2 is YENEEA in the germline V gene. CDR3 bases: TGTGCCAGCAGCAGACAGGGGAATCATTCACCCCTCCACTTT. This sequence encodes CASSRQGNHSPLHF.

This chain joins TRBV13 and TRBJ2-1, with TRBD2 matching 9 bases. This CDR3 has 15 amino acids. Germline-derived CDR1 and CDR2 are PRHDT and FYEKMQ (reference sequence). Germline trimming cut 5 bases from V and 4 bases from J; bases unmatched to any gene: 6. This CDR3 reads CASSIPSGEYNEQFF. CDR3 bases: TGTGCCAGCAGCATTCCTAGCGGGGAGTACAATGAGCAGTTCTTC.

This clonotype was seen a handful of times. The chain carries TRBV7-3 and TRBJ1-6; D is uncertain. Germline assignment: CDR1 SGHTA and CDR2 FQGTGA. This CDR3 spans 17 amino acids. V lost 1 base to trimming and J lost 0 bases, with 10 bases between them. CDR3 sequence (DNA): TGTGCCAGCAGCTTAAAGACACCTAGCTCCTATAATTCACCCCTCCACTTT. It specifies CASSLKTPSSYNSPLHF.